Listed here is a single T cell receptor (beta chain). Its target is not known. In the original workflow: Per-sample TCR counts ranged from about 23,224 to 750,000, median around 96,000. In TCRdb, the RACE reads were re-called with MiXCR into one record per CDR3 protein. Clone size and V and J calls follow TCRdb, not the original study. The table lists more than 300,000 distinct CDR3 sequences, around 5.5% of them singletons. Time point here: pre-sensitization, week 0. Treatment indicated: therapeutic diphenylcyclopropenone sensitization with weekly scalp DPC. This CDR3 spans 17 amino acids. V dropped 2 bases and J dropped 6; count of bases not matched to a gene: 11. Germline V lookup: CDR1 SEHNR, CDR2 FQNEAQ (reference sequence). The sample belongs to a study of human T cells and chemical hapten exposure. The study, taken as a whole, reports: No change in TCRs above 1 in 1000 frequency was produced by DPC sensitization.

Sequences were derived from whole blood, sampled in connection with sensitization to the hapten diphenylcyclopropenone (DPC). The receptor was isolated from a woman between 50 and 59 years old with alopecia areata. Some clones in this sample may be carry-over from other donors' samples. The genes are TRBV7-9 and TRBJ2-7; 12 positions match TRBD1. The CDR3 DNA is TGTGCCAGCAGCTTAAACAACCACGGGACAGGGGGCAGCGAGCAGTACTTC. Its translation: CASSLNNHGTGGSEQYF.